This TCR beta chain appears in the sequencing data of a study of post-analysis software for immune sequencing data. Overall study: The study covered relapsing-remitting, secondary progressive and progressive-relapsing courses of multiple sclerosis. Findings and limits, study-wide: Samples prepared in the same batch strongly co-clustered by F measure. When patients were compared with controls, five TRBV segments were more frequent, TRBV5-6, TRBV5-1 and TRBV20-1 among them. Those with multiple sclerosis, the patient group, showed significantly lower normalized Chao1 diversity than controls.

This clonotype has just a few counts. What it recognizes is unknown. Germline-derived CDR1 and CDR2 are SQVTM and ANQGSEA. J lost 7 bases, V lost 2 bases, and 13 bases had no gene match. The CDR3 contains 16 residues. Sequencing libraries made from TCR beta cDNA carried unique molecular identifiers. There were roughly 0.95 to 10 million T cells, and around 460,000 cDNA molecules came from them. TCRdb reprocessed the PCR reads via MiXCR and lists one record per CDR3 protein. The data contain hundreds of thousands of distinct CDR3 sequences, approximately 53% of them singletons. This TCR derives from a girl aged 5-17 years with multiple sclerosis. The V call is TRBV29-1, the J call TRBJ2-1; 8 nucleotides line up with TRBD2. Sequencing was performed on blood. DNA of the CDR3: TGCAGCGTTGAACAGCGGGAGTCATGGGAGGGGAATGAGCAGTTCTTC. This encodes CSVEQRESWEGNEQFF.